The rows below give T cell receptor beta chains drawn from one sample of a study of cytomegalovirus exposure and HLA in healthy donors. The method was immunoSEQ multiplex PCR; TCRdb's version includes in-frame clones alone and lacks a portion of them. The repertoire holds about 200,000 clones, over 75% seen once, with 2.9% in the top ten. The sequencing input was PBMCs. Receptor source: a woman aged 25 to 39 in good health and CMV-seronegative. Each CDR3 is given with its conserved first and last residue. A D gene is named only where the DNA matches it firmly. Where a row states a size, it is once, few, many or the class of an expanded clone; other rows omit it.

d_call j_call v_call clone_size cdr3_aa cdr3_nt
. TRBJ2-5 TRBV14 . CASSQDLARGSLGTQYF TGTGCCAGCAGCCAAGATCTCGCTCGGGGATCACTGGGGACCCAGTACTTC
. TRBJ1-2 TRBV25-1 . CASSDPGRAEYGYTF TGTGCCAGCAGTGATCCCGGGCGGGCGGAGTATGGCTACACCTTC
. TRBJ2-2 TRBV7-9 . CASSTHRVNTGELFF TGTGCCAGCAGCACCCACAGGGTAAACACCGGGGAGCTGTTTTTT
TRBD2 TRBJ2-1 TRBV9 . CASTAGGLNEQFF TGTGCCAGCACCGCGGGAGGGTTGAATGAGCAGTTCTTC
. TRBJ1-1 TRBV9 once CASSEGGEKNTEAFF TGTGCCAGCAGCGAAGGGGGGGAGAAGAACACTGAAGCTTTCTTT
TRBD1 TRBJ1-1 TRBV6-7 . CASTGQGTAEAFF TGTGCCAGCACAGGACAGGGGACCGCTGAAGCTTTCTTT
. TRBJ1-6 TRBV6-1 . CASSSGSIYNSPLHF TGTGCCAGCAGTAGCGGGTCGATCTATAATTCACCCCTCCACTTT
. TRBJ1-5 TRBV6-6 . CASGLAGDNQPQHF TGTGCCAGCGGCCTCGCAGGGGATAATCAGCCCCAGCATTTT
. TRBJ1-2 TRBV13 . CASSLTLQAAAFDGYTF TGTGCCAGCAGCTTAACTCTCCAGGCCGCCGCCTTTGATGGCTACACCTTC
TRBD2 TRBJ2-4 TRBV6-1 . CASSESGGPKNIQYF TGTGCCAGCAGTGAGAGCGGGGGGCCCAAAAACATTCAGTACTTC
. TRBJ2-5 TRBV18 few CASSPTKSQETQYF TGTGCCAGCTCACCGACAAAATCCCAAGAGACCCAGTACTTC
. TRBJ2-2 TRBV5-1 . CASSPPRGKSRELFF TGCGCCAGCAGCCCCCCGAGAGGGAAGAGCCGGGAGCTGTTTTTT
TRBD2 TRBJ2-2 TRBV19 . CASLAGRTGELFF TGTGCCAGTCTAGCGGGACGGACCGGGGAGCTGTTTTTT
TRBD1 TRBJ2-2 TRBV5-4 . CASSLAQGANTGELFF TGTGCCAGCAGCTTGGCTCAGGGGGCGAACACCGGGGAGCTGTTTTTT
TRBD1 TRBJ2-5 TRBV4-2 once CASSQGGTEETQYF TGTGCCAGCAGCCAAGGGGGGACAGAAGAGACCCAGTACTTC
TRBD1 TRBJ1-1 TRBV2 . CASSGGTGGSATEAFF TGTGCCAGCAGTGGGGGGACAGGGGGTTCGGCCACTGAAGCTTTCTTT
. TRBJ1-4 TRBV7-9 . CASSSLDEKLFF TGTGCCAGCAGCTCCCTAGACGAAAAACTGTTTTTT
TRBD2 TRBJ2-7 TRBV4-1 few CASSQVIGSGGYEQYF TGTGCCAGCAGCCAAGTGATCGGGTCGGGAGGCTACGAGCAGTACTTC
. TRBJ1-1 TRBV5-1 . CASSFFQGEGNTEAFF TGCGCCAGCAGCTTTTTCCAAGGAGAGGGGAACACTGAAGCTTTCTTT
. TRBJ2-1 TRBV6-6 . CASSSHSIHEQFF TGTGCCAGCAGTTCCCACAGTATACATGAGCAGTTCTTC
TRBD1 TRBJ1-5 TRBV27 . CASRTGGQPQHF TGTGCCAGCAGGACAGGGGGTCAGCCCCAGCATTTT
TRBD1 TRBJ2-5 TRBV2 . CASSPSTGGTETQYF TGTGCCAGCAGTCCCTCGACAGGGGGTACAGAGACCCAGTACTTC
TRBD2 TRBJ2-3 TRBV5-1 . CASSVGTSAFSTDTQYF TGCGCCAGCAGCGTAGGGACTAGTGCTTTTAGCACAGATACGCAGTATTTT
TRBD1 TRBJ1-1 TRBV25-1 few CASRGKKGQLLEAFF TGTGCCAGCAGAGGAAAGAAGGGACAGCTTCTTGAAGCTTTCTTT
. TRBJ2-5 TRBV6-1 . CASSAGTEETQYF TGTGCCAGCAGTGCGGGTACCGAAGAGACCCAGTACTTC
TRBD2 TRBJ2-3 TRBV6-5 few CASNRLAGGPDTQYF TGTGCCAGCAATCGGCTAGCGGGGGGGCCAGATACGCAGTATTTT
TRBD1 TRBJ1-2 TRBV15 . CATSRDRDRTWGYTF TGTGCCACCAGCAGAGATAGGGACAGGACTTGGGGCTACACCTTC
TRBD2 TRBJ2-7 TRBV30 . CAPILARVGEQYF TGTGCCCCTATACTAGCGAGGGTGGGCGAGCAGTACTTC
TRBD1 TRBJ1-5 TRBV15 once CATSISLGGQDQPQHF TGTGCCACCAGCATATCACTGGGGGGACAGGATCAGCCCCAGCATTTT
TRBD1 TRBJ1-1 TRBV18 . CASSPPFGQGSATEAFF TGTGCCAGCTCACCACCGTTCGGACAGGGGTCGGCCACTGAAGCTTTCTTT
. TRBJ1-4 TRBV4-1 . CASSQAGVANDEKLFF TGCGCCAGCAGCCAAGCGGGGGTGGCCAATGATGAAAAACTGTTTTTT
TRBD2 TRBJ2-1 TRBV5-4 few CASSLGLAEQFF TGTGCCAGCAGCTTAGGACTAGCGGAGCAGTTCTTC
TRBD1 TRBJ2-7 TRBV19 once CASSIGGTGTHEQYF TGTGCCAGTAGTATAGGAGGGACAGGGACCCACGAGCAGTACTTC
. TRBJ2-3 TRBV10-1 once CASSEEGGLGTDTQYF TGCGCCAGCAGTGAGGAGGGCGGTTTGGGCACAGATACGCAGTATTTT
TRBD2 TRBJ2-1 TRBV5-4 . CASSSGTSGYNEQFF TGTGCCAGCAGCTCTGGGACTAGCGGATACAATGAGCAGTTCTTC
TRBD1 TRBJ1-5 TRBV5-1 . CASSQTGIEQPQHF TGCGCCAGCAGCCAGACAGGGATCGAACAGCCCCAGCATTTT
. TRBJ1-1 TRBV28 . CASSLGWEGNTEAFF TGTGCCAGCAGTTTAGGCTGGGAGGGGAACACTGAAGCTTTCTTT
TRBD2 TRBJ2-1 TRBV19 . CASSIAAGVGNEQFF TGTGCCAGTAGTATTGCGGCGGGAGTAGGTAATGAGCAGTTCTTC
TRBD1 TRBJ1-2 TRBV7-3 . CASSPGQGNYGYTF TGTGCCAGCAGCCCCGGACAGGGGAACTATGGCTACACCTTC
TRBD1 TRBJ2-2 TRBV25-1 once CATSTGDTGELFF TGTGCCACCTCGACAGGGGACACCGGGGAGCTGTTTTTT
TRBD1 TRBJ1-1 TRBV19 . CASSVRTGRTDTEAFF TGTGCCAGTAGTGTTAGGACAGGCCGGACGGACACTGAAGCTTTCTTT
. TRBJ2-7 TRBV4-1 . CASSQGLGYEQYF TGCGCCAGCAGCCAGGGCCTCGGCTACGAGCAGTACTTC
TRBD1 TRBJ2-5 TRBV30 . CAWSRSSGTGRETQYF TGTGCCTGGAGTCGTTCATCCGGGACAGGGAGGGAGACCCAGTACTTC
. TRBJ1-5 TRBV7-9 . CASSFGAGDQPQHF TGTGCCAGCAGCTTTGGTGCAGGGGATCAGCCCCAGCATTTT
TRBD2 TRBJ2-4 TRBV4-2 once CASSQDLRSGAIAKNIQYF TGTGCCAGCAGCCAAGATCTTCGTAGCGGGGCGATAGCCAAAAACATTCAGTACTTC
TRBD1 TRBJ1-2 TRBV9 . CASSLRTGGFFNYGYTF TGTGCCAGCAGCCTTCGGACAGGGGGCTTTTTTAACTATGGCTACACCTTC
TRBD1 TRBJ2-7 TRBV6-5 . CASRIQGALSYEQYF TGTGCCAGTCGAATACAGGGGGCCCTCTCCTACGAGCAGTACTTC
. TRBJ1-5 TRBV28 . CASSFYRDDQPQHF TGTGCCAGCAGTTTTTACAGGGACGATCAGCCCCAGCATTTT
. TRBJ2-3 TRBV19 . CASSIGTLRTDTQYF TGTGCCAGTAGTATTGGGACACTGCGCACAGATACGCAGTATTTT
. TRBJ2-4 TRBV2 . CASSLAKNIQYF TGTGCCAGCAGCCTAGCCAAAAACATTCAGTACTTC
. TRBJ1-3 TRBV6-5 . CASSYGRGSSGNTIYF TGTGCCAGCAGTTACGGAAGGGGCAGCTCTGGAAACACCATATATTTT
. TRBJ2-1 TRBV12-5 . CASGLVGAAAYEQFF TGTGCTAGTGGTTTGGTAGGGGCTGCGGCTTATGAGCAGTTCTTC
. TRBJ2-3 TRBV11-2 . CASSLTQGYTEF TGTGCCAGCAGCTTAACCCAGGGGTACACGGAGTTT
. TRBJ1-2 TRBV5-4 . CASSLEGKGPLRGYTF TGTGCCAGCAGCTTGGAGGGCAAGGGGCCCCTTCGCGGCTACACCTTC